The 9 T cell receptor beta chains listed next were all sequenced from one sample in a study of blood T cells in healthy people across ages. The authors ran a second PCR of about 7 to 12 cycles using a sample-barcoded 5' primer and a J-beta primer mix. TCRdb passed the 5' RACE reads through MiXCR, listing each CDR3 protein once. The sample lists approximately 800,000 distinct CDR3 sequences; under 30% were seen once. These same data were also listed under a study on T cells of mothers and their children.

Sequencing was done on a sample of blood. The receptors come from a boy between 10 and 17 years old in good health.

V usage is TRBV15 and J usage is TRBJ2-7, with D hard to call. The CDR3 consists of 13 residues. Trimming removed 0 bases from V and 4 bases from J, with 7 bases in between. The germline V gene encodes CDR1 LNHNV and CDR2 YYDKDF (reference sequence). CDR3 sequence: CATSRDLRYEQYF. The DNA of the CDR3 is TGTGCCACCAGCAGAGATCTTAGGTACGAGCAGTACTTC.

This clonotype occurred a few times. The chain joins TRBV10-3 to TRBJ2-5; TRBD2 matches at 7 bases. This CDR3 has 13 residues. Trimming at V came to 7 bases and at J to 2 bases, leaving 4 bases not matched to a gene. CDR1 is ENHRY, CDR2 SYGVKD, per germline. CDR3 bases: TGTGCCATCAAGGCGGGGGAGCAAGAGACCCAGTACTTC. Its translation is CAIKAGEQETQYF.

This clonotype was observed a handful of times. The V call is TRBV3-1, the J call TRBJ1-4; a possible D gene is TRBD1 (6 bases). CDR1 is LGHDT and CDR2 is YNNKEL in the germline V gene (reference sequence). The CDR3 has 14 amino acids. V shed 1 base and J shed 6 bases, with 9 bases lying between them. The CDR3 coding sequence is TGTGCCAGCAGCCAAGTGGACAGAGATGAAAAACTGTTTTTT. Protein sequence: CASSQVDRDEKLFF.

CDR3 nucleotide sequence: TGCACCCTAGGGGACGGATACAATGAGCAGTTCTTC. Its protein product is CTLGDGYNEQFF. The V gene is TRBV29-1, the J gene TRBJ2-1; D might be TRBD1 or TRBD2, each matching 5 bases. The CDR3 consists of 12 residues. In germline, CDR1 is SQVTM, CDR2 ANQGSEA.

The CDR3 loop is CSVGGTANYGYTF. CDR3 in DNA: TGCAGTGTGGGAGGGACGGCGAACTATGGCTACACCTTC. This chain connects TRBV20-1 to TRBJ1-2; perhaps TRBD1 as D (5 bases). Germline V CDR1 and CDR2: DFQATT, SNEGSKA (reference sequence). This CDR3 region has 13 residues. V was cut by 7 bases and J by 2 bases, with 14 bases left in between.

This clonotype has a single count. This chain connects TRBV6-6 to TRBJ1-2; 9 nucleotides line up with TRBD1. The germline V gene encodes CDR1 MNHNY and CDR2 SVGAGI (reference sequence). This CDR3 is built from 16 residues. Trimming removed 5 bases from V and 3 bases from J; junction bases left unmatched: 10. For the CDR3, the DNA is TGTGCCAGCAGTACGCTCGACAGGGGGATTTACTATGGCTACACCTTC. Amino acid sequence: CASSTLDRGIYYGYTF.

The rearrangement links TRBV7-9 to TRBJ2-5; 11 bases fit TRBD2. The end of the DNA is better explained by TRBJ2-1, so the J call may be wrong. The CDR3 length is 17 residues. Germline assignment: CDR1 SEHNR and CDR2 FQNEAQ (reference sequence). CDR3 in amino acids: CASSSKVPGLAVAEQFF. The CDR3 DNA sequence: TGTGCCAGCAGCTCGAAGGTACCGGGACTAGCGGTCGCAGAGCAGTTCTTC.

This sequence joins TRBV27 and TRBJ1-1; no clear D gene. The CDR3 is 12 residues long. The germline V gene encodes CDR1 MNHEY and CDR2 SMNVEV (reference sequence). The ends were cut back, 6 bases at V and 7 bases at J, with 12 bases in the middle. The CDR3 nucleotides read TGTGCCAGCAGCCCCGGGGATCGTGAAGCTTTCTTT. This sequence encodes CASSPGDREAFF.

This chain connects TRBV6-6 to TRBJ2-3, with D possibly matching TRBD2 (6 bases). CDR1 is MNHNY and CDR2 is SVGAGI in the germline V gene (reference sequence). The CDR3 extends over 16 amino acids. V lost 6 bases, J lost 0 bases, and 16 bases lay in between. This chain's CDR3 is CASSRGTQTSTDTQYF. The CDR3 DNA reads as TGTGCCAGCAGCCGCGGGACGCAGACTAGCACAGATACGCAGTATTTT.